Shown below are 3 T cell receptor beta chains from a single sample sequenced in a study of blood T cell repertoires in COVID-19. Some clones are missing from TCRdb's copy, which holds only in-frame ones; the method was immunoSEQ multiplex PCR. This table holds around 500,000 clones, roughly nine tenths found once. The specimen sequenced was PBMCs or T cells enriched from blood (not recorded which). These receptors were collected from a woman in her sixties who had recovered from COVID-19.

The CDR3 DNA reads TGTGCCTGGAGACACGGGGACAGGGAAAACACCGGGGAGCTGTTTTTT. This translates into CAWRHGDRENTGELFF. The V and J genes are TRBV30 and TRBJ2-2, with 9 bases that match TRBD1. The CDR3 has 16 amino acids. Per the germline V gene, CDR1 is GTSNPN and CDR2 is SVGIG (reference sequence). V shed 3 bases, J shed 2 bases, and the junction held 7 bases outside the gene matches.

This clone showed up just a few times. The sample carries other DNA sequences with the same CDR3. The V call is TRBV9, the J call TRBJ1-3, with D tentatively TRBD1 (6 bases). Germline V gene data show CDR1 as SGDLS and CDR2 as YYNGEE. V was trimmed by 0 bases and J by 0 bases, leaving 7 bases between them. This CDR3 spans 15 amino acids. In nucleotides, the CDR3 is TGTGCCAGCAGCGTAGAAGGGGGCTCTGGAAACACCATATATTTT. This codes for CASSVEGGSGNTIYF.

V and J are TRBV5-5 and TRBJ1-6; no clear D gene. V was clipped by 2 bases and J by 6 bases, with 12 bases between them. In germline, CDR1 is SGHKS, CDR2 YYEKEE (reference sequence). This CDR3 region has 15 residues. The CDR3 sequence: CASSFAGGSNSPLHF. DNA for the CDR3: TGTGCCAGCAGCTTTGCGGGCGGATCTAATTCACCCCTCCACTTT.